The clone carrying this TCR beta chain was seen repeatedly, ten times or more. Its antigen is unknown. The record originates from a study of molecular identifiers for immune sequencing clone quantification. The germline V gene has CDR1 SGHKS and CDR2 YYEKEE (reference sequence). The CDR3 covers 14 residues. V was pared by 4 bases and J by 4 bases, with 14 bases between. Whole-study findings and limits: Whereas clones above 20 RNA copies held under 1% of naive-cell molecules, they held over 98% of effector molecules. Identical TCR molecules can share a barcode, and this sharing could underestimate highly expanded clone sizes.

TCRdb reanalysed the PCR reads using MiXCR and keeps one entry per CDR3 protein. The table records over 600,000 distinct CDR3 sequences, 15% to 20% of them present only once. The sequenced sample was naive CD8+ T cells from blood, with Jurkat cell RNA spiked in. Specified subset: FACS-sorted CD8+CD4-CCR7+CD45RA+ naive T cells. This chain uses TRBV5-5 with TRBJ2-5; TRBD1 might be the D (5 bases). The receptor's source is a human donor in good health. Some libraries in this study had Jurkat cell RNA spiked in. The CDR3 coding sequence is TGTGCCAGCAGCAAACCGACAGACCGAGAGACCCAGTACTTC. Translating it yields CASSKPTDRETQYF.